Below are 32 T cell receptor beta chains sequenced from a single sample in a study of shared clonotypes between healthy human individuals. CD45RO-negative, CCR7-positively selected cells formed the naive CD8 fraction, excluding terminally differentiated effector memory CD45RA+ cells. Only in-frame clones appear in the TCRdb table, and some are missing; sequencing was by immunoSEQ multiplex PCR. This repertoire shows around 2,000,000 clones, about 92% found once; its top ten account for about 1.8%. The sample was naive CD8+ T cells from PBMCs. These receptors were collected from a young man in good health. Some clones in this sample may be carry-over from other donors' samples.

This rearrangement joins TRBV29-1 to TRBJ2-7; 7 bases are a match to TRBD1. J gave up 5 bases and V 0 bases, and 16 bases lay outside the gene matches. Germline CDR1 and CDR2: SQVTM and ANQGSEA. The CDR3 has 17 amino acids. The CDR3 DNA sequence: TGCAGCGTTGAAGATAAGACTCGGGACAGTGTATCCCACGAGCAGTACTTC. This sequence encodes CSVEDKTRDSVSHEQYF.

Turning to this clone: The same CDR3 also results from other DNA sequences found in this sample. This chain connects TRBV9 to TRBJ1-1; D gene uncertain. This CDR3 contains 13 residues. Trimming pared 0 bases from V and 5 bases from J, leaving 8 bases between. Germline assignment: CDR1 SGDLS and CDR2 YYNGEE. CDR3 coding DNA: TGTGCCAGCAGCGTAGCGGCGGGAACTGAAGCTTTCTTT. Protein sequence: CASSVAAGTEAFF.

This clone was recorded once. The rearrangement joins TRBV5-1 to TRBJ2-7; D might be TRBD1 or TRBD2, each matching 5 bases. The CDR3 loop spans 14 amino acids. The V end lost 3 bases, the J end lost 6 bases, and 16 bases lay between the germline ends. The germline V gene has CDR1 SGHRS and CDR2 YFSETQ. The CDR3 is CASSWGPRESEQYF. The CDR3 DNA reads TGCGCCAGCAGCTGGGGACCGCGAGAGAGCGAGCAGTACTTC.

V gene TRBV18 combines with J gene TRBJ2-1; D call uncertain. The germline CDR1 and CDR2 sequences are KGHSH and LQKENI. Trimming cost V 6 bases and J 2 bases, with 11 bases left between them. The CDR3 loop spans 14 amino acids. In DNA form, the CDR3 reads TGTGCCAGCTCGCTGGACCCCCCCTACAATGAGCAGTTCTTC. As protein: CASSLDPPYNEQFF.

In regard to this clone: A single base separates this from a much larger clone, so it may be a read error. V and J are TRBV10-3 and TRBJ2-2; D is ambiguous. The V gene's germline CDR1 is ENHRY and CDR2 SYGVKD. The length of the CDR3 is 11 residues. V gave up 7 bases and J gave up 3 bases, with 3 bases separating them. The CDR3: CAIKDTGELFF. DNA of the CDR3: TGTGCCATCAAGGACACCGGGGAGCTGTTTTTT.

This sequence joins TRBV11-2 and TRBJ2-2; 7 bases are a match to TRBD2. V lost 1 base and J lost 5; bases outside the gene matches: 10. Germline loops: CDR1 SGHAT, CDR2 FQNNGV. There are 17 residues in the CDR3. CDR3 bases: TGTGCCAGCAGCTTAGTAGCGGCGGGAGCAGGGACCGGGGAGCTGTTTTTT. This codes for CASSLVAAGAGTGELFF.

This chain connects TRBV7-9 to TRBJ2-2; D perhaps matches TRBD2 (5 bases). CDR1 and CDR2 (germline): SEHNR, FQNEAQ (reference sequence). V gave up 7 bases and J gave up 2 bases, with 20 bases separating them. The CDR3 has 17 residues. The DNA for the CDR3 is TGTGCCAGCACCCCCCCCGTAGGCGAGGGAAACACCGGGGAGCTGTTTTTT. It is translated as CASTPPVGEGNTGELFF. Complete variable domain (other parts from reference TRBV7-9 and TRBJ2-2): DTGVSQNPRHKITKRGQNVTFRCDPISEHNRLYWYRQTLGQGPEFLTYFQNEAQLEKSRLLSDRFSAERPKGSFSTLEIQRTEQGDSAMYLCASTPPVGEGNTGELFFGEGSRLTVL.

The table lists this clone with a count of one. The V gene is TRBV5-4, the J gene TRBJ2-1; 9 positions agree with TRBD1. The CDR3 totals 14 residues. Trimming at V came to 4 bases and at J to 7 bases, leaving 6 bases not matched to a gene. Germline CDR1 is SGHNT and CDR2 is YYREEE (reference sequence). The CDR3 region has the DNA TGTGCCAGCAGCACCGGGACAGGGTTAAATGAGCAGTTCTTC. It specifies CASSTGTGLNEQFF.

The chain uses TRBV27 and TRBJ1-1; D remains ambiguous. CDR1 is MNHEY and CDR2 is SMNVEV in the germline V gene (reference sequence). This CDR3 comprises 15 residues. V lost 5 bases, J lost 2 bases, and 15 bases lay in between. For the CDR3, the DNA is TGTGCCAGCAGTCCCCCCGGGATGATTAACACTGAAGCTTTCTTT. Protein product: CASSPPGMINTEAFF.

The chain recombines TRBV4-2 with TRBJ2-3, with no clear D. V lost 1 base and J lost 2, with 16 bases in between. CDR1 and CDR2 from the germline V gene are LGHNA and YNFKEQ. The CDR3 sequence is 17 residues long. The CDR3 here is CASSQVHTEIVTDTQYF. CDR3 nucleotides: TGTGCCAGCAGCCAAGTTCACACGGAGATCGTCACAGATACGCAGTATTTT.

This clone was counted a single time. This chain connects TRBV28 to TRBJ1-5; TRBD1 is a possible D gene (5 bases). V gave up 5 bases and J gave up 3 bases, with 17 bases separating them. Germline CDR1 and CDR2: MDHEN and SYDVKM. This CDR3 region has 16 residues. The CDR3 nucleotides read TGTGCCAGCAGTCTACGAGGTCAGGGACTCAATCAGCCCCAGCATTTT. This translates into CASSLRGQGLNQPQHF.

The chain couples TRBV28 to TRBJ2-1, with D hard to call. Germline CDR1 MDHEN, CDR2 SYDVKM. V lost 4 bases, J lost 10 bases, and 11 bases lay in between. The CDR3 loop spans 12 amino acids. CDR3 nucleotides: TGTGCCAGCAGTTCCCTACCGGAGGAGCAGTTCTTC. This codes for CASSSLPEEQFF.

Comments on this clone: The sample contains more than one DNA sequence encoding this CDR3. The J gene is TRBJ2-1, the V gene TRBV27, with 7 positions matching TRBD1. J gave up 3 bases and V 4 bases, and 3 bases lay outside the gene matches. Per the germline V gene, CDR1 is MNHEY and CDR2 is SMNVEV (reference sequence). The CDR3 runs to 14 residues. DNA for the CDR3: TGTGCCAGCAGTTGGACAGGAGGCTACAATGAGCAGTTCTTC. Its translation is CASSWTGGYNEQFF.

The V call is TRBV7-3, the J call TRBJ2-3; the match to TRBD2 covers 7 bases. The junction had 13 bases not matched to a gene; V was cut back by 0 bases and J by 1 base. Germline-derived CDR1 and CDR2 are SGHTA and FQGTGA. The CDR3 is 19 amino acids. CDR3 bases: TGTGCCAGCAGCTTAACGTATTCGGTCAGCGGGACCCGCACAGATACGCAGTATTTT. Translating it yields CASSLTYSVSGTRTDTQYF.

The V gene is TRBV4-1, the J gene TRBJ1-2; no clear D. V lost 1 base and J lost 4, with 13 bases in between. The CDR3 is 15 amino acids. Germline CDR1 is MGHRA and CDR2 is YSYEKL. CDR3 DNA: TGCGCCAGCAGCCAAGGAAGGGCTTTAACCTATGGCTACACCTTC. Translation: CASSQGRALTYGYTF.

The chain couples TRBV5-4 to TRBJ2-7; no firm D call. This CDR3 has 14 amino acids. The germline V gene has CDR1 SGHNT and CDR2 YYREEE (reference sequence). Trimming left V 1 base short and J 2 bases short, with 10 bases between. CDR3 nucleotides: TGTGCCAGCAGCTTGTCTCCTCCCACCTACGAGCAGTACTTC. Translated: CASSLSPPTYEQYF.

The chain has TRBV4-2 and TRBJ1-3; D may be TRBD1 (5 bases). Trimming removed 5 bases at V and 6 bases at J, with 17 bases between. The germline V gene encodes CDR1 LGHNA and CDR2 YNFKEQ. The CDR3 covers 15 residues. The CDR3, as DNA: TGTGCCAGCAGCAAGGGCCAGGGCCTTGAAAACACCATATATTTT. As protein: CASSKGQGLENTIYF.

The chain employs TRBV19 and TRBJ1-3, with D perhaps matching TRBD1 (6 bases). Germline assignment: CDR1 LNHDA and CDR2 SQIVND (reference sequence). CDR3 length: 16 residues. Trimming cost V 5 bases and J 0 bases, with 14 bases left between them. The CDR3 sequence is CASSAGAHYSGNTIYF. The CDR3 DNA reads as TGTGCCAGTAGTGCGGGGGCCCACTACTCTGGAAACACCATATATTTT.

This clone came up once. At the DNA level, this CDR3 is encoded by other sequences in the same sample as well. This chain's CDR3 is CASSYGGSNQPQHF. Written as DNA, the CDR3 is TGTGCCAGCAGTTACGGTGGTAGCAATCAGCCCCAGCATTTT. The rearrangement joins TRBV6-5 to TRBJ1-5; D remains ambiguous. CDR1 and CDR2 (germline): MNHEY, SVGAGI. This CDR3 has 14 amino acids. Trimming removed 2 bases from V and 0 bases from J, with 5 bases in between.

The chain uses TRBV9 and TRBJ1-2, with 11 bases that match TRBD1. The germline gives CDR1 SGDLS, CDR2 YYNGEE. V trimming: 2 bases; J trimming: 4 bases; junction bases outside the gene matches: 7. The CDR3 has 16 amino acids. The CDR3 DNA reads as TGTGCCAGCAGCGTGGCCGGGACAGGGGGGACCTATGGCTACACCTTC. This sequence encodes CASSVAGTGGTYGYTF.

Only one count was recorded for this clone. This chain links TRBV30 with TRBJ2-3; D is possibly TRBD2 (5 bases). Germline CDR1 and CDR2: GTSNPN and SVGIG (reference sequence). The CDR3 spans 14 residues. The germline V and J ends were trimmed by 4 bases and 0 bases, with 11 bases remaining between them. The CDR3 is CAWNPGSSTDTQYF. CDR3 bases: TGTGCCTGGAACCCGGGGAGTAGCACAGATACGCAGTATTTT.

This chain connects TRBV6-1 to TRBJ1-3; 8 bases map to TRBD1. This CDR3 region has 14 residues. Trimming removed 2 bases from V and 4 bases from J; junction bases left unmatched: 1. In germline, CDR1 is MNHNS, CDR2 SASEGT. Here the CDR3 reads CASSEQGAGNTIYF. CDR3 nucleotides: TGTGCCAGCAGTGAACAGGGGGCCGGAAACACCATATATTTT.

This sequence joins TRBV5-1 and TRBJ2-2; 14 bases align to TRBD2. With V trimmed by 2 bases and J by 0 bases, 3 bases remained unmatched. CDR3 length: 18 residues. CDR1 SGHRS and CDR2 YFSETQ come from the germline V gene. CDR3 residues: CASSFGLAGGANTGELFF. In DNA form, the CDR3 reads TGCGCCAGCAGCTTCGGACTAGCGGGAGGTGCGAACACCGGGGAGCTGTTTTTT.

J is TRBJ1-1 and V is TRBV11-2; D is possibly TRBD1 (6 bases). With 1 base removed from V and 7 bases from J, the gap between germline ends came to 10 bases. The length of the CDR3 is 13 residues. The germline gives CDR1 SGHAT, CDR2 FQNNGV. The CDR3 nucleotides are TGTGCCAGCAGCTTAGGACACAGGGATGAAGCTTTCTTT. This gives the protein CASSLGHRDEAFF.

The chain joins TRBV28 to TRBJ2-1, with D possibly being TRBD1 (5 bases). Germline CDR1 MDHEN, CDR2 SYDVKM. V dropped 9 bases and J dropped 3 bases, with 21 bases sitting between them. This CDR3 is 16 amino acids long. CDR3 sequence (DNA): TGTGCCAGTAGCCCAAAGGGGTCTTTTTTCTACAATGAGCAGTTCTTC. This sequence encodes CASSPKGSFFYNEQFF.

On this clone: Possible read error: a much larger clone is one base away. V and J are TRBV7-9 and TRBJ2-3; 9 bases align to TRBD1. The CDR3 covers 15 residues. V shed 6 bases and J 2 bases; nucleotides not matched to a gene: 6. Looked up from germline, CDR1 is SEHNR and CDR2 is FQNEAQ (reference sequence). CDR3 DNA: TGTGCCAGCAGTCCCGGGACAGGGAACACAGATACGCAGTATTTT. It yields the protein CASSPGTGNTDTQYF.

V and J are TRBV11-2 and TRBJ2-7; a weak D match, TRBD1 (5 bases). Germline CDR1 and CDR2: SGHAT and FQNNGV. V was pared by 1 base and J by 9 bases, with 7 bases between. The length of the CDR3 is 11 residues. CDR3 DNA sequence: TGTGCCAGCAGCTTAGGGCAGGGGCAGTACTTC. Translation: CASSLGQGQYF.

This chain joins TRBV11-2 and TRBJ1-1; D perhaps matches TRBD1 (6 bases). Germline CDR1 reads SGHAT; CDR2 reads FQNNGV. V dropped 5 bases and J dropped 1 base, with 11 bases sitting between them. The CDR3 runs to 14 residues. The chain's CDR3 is CASSMGGGNTEAFF. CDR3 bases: TGTGCCAGCAGCATGGGAGGGGGGAACACTGAAGCTTTCTTT.

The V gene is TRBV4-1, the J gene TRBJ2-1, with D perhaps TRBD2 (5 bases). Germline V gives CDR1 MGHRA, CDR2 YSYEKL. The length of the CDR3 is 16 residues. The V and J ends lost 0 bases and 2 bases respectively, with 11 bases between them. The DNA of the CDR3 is TGCGCCAGCAGCCAAGATTCTAGCTCGGCCTACAATGAGCAGTTCTTC. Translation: CASSQDSSSAYNEQFF.

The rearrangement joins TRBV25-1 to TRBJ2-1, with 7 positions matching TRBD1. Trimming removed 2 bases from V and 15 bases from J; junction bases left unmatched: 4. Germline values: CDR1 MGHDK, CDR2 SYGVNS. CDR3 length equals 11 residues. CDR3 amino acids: CASSEDRVGFF. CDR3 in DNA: TGTGCCAGCAGTGAAGACAGGGTTGGGTTCTTC.

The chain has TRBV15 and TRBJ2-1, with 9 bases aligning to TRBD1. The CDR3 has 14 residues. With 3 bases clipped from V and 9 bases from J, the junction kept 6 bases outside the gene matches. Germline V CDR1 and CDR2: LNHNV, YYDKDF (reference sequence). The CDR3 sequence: CATSRDRGTTEQFF. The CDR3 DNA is TGTGCCACCAGCAGGGACAGGGGTACAACTGAGCAGTTCTTC.

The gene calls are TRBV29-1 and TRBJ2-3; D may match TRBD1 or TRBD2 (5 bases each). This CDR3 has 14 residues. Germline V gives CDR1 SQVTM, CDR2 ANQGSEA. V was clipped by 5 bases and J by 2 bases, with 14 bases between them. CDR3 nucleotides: TGCAGCGTTCTTGTTGGGGGAAACACAGATACGCAGTATTTT. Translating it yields CSVLVGGNTDTQYF.